Listed here are 29 T cell receptor beta chains from one sample, sequenced in a study of T cells in tuberculosis. Sequenced by immunoSEQ multiplex PCR; TCRdb stores in-frame clones only, minus some. The sample contains 20,000 to 25,000 clones, roughly nine tenths of which appear only once. The specimen sequenced was PBMCs. The receptors were sampled from a donor aged 10-29 years with latent tuberculosis or without tuberculosis infection.

The chain combines TRBV27 with TRBJ2-5, with a possible D match to TRBD1 (6 bases). The CDR3 runs 13 residues. The V gene's germline CDR1 is MNHEY and CDR2 SMNVEV (reference sequence). The V gene lost 2 bases and the J gene lost 5 bases, with 9 bases spanning the gap. The CDR3 spells CASSLTGWETQYF. The CDR3 coding sequence is TGTGCCAGCAGTTTAACAGGGTGGGAGACCCAGTACTTC.

The rearrangement joins TRBV7-2 to TRBJ1-1, with TRBD1 identical over 8 bases. Unmatched junction bases numbered 16, after V lost 5 bases and J lost 5 bases. The V gene's germline CDR1 is SGHTA and CDR2 FQGNSA. The CDR3 consists of 17 residues. CDR3 in DNA: TGTGCCAGCAGCCGACGGGGGACAGACAGGGGCGGAACTGAAGCTTTCTTT. It specifies CASSRRGTDRGGTEAFF.

The chain links TRBV10-1 to TRBJ2-7; no definite D call. V was pared by 4 bases and J by 2 bases, with 9 bases between. The germline gives CDR1 WNHNN, CDR2 SYGVQD (reference sequence). This CDR3 has 13 amino acids. The DNA for the CDR3 is TGCGCCAGCAGTGTAGGAGTTACCTACGAGCAGTACTTC. It is translated as CASSVGVTYEQYF.

The chain combines TRBV28 with TRBJ1-3; tentative D call: TRBD1 (6 bases). Per the germline V gene, CDR1 is MDHEN and CDR2 is SYDVKM. Trimming removed 6 bases from V and 1 base from J, with 13 bases in between. The CDR3 length is 15 residues. The CDR3 sequence is CASSTDRLSGNTIYF. Here the CDR3 DNA reads TGTGCCAGCAGCACCGACAGGCTTTCTGGAAACACCATATATTTT.

V gene TRBV11-2 combines with J gene TRBJ1-4; TRBD1 matches 7 bases. This CDR3 is built from 16 residues. Germline CDR1 and CDR2: SGHAT and FQNNGV. The V and J ends lost 5 bases and 5 bases, in that order; junction bases with no gene match: 11. The DNA of the CDR3 is TGTGCCAGCAGCCTATTAACCGGGACAGAGAATGAAAAACTGTTTTTT. Protein product: CASSLLTGTENEKLFF.

The rearrangement links TRBV5-1 to TRBJ1-1; the match to TRBD1 covers 8 bases. Germline assignment: CDR1 SGHRS and CDR2 YFSETQ. The CDR3 contains 15 residues. Trimming took 4 bases from V and 0 from J; bases not matched to a gene: 5. The CDR3 here is CASSLGQGLNTEAFF. CDR3 DNA sequence: TGCGCCAGCAGCCTCGGACAGGGTTTGAACACTGAAGCTTTCTTT.

The chain joins TRBV7-2 to TRBJ1-2, with D perhaps matching TRBD1 (6 bases). V dropped 0 bases and J dropped 2 bases, with 7 bases sitting between them. There are 14 residues in the CDR3. Germline-derived CDR1 and CDR2 are SGHTA and FQGNSA. The CDR3 coding sequence is TGTGCCAGCAGCTTAGCCCAGGGGAACTATGGCTACACCTTC. Translation gives CASSLAQGNYGYTF.

This chain joins TRBV27 and TRBJ1-6; 7 positions match TRBD1. The V gene end was trimmed by 5 bases and the J gene end by 10 bases; junction bases not matched to a gene: 11. CDR1 MNHEY and CDR2 SMNVEV come from the germline V gene (reference sequence). The CDR3 is made up of 15 amino acids. The CDR3 DNA reads TGTGCCAGCAGTCCGAGACAGGGACTCTACTCACCCCTCCACTTT. Translated: CASSPRQGLYSPLHF.

The chain couples TRBV30 to TRBJ2-7, with 8 positions matching TRBD1. Germline CDR1 is GTSNPN and CDR2 is SVGIG (reference sequence). This CDR3 spans 14 amino acids. The trim removed 0 bases at V and 3 bases at J, leaving 4 bases unmatched. The CDR3 bases are TGTGCCTGGAGTGTAGACAGGGGTAGCTACGAGCAGTACTTC. As protein: CAWSVDRGSYEQYF. Together with reference TRBV30 and TRBJ2-7, the CDR3 gives the full variable domain: SQTIHQWPATLVQPVGSPLSLECTVEGTSNPNLYWYRQAAGRGLQLLFYSVGIGQISSEVPQNLSASRPQDRQFILSSKKLLLSDSGFYLCAWSVDRGSYEQYFGPGTRLTVT.

The V gene is TRBV7-8, the J gene TRBJ1-2; 8 bases match TRBD1. Germline values: CDR1 SGHVS, CDR2 FQNEAQ. The CDR3 runs 16 residues. Losses at the gene ends were 5 bases for V and 4 bases for J; bases not matched to a gene: 12. The CDR3: CASSISWDRRGYGYTF. In nucleotides, the CDR3 is TGTGCCAGCAGCATATCTTGGGACAGGCGGGGCTATGGCTACACCTTC.

The chain links TRBV15 to TRBJ1-3; D unclear. Per the germline V gene, CDR1 is LNHNV and CDR2 is YYDKDF (reference sequence). The germline V and J ends were trimmed by 6 bases and 0 bases, with 18 bases remaining between them. The CDR3 runs 17 residues. This chain's CDR3 is CATSSNQRLRSGNTIYF. The CDR3, as DNA: TGTGCCACCAGTTCAAACCAACGCCTGCGCTCTGGAAACACCATATATTTT. The full variable domain, with the rest looked up from reference TRBV15 and TRBJ1-3, is DAMVIQNPRYQVTQFGKPVTLSCSQTLNHNVMYWYQQKSSQAPKLLFHYYDKDFNNEADTPDNFQSRRPNTSFCFLDIRSPGLGDTAMYLCATSSNQRLRSGNTIYFGEGSWLTVV.

CDR3 protein: CASSRTGDGQPQHF. Written as DNA, the CDR3 is TGTGCCAGTAGCCGGACAGGGGACGGTCAGCCCCAGCATTTT. The V gene is TRBV19, the J gene TRBJ1-5; TRBD1 agrees at 9 bases. The V segment lost 6 bases and the J segment 6 bases; nucleotides outside the gene matches: 6. The CDR3 is made up of 14 amino acids. Germline V CDR1 and CDR2: LNHDA, SQIVND (reference sequence).

The rearrangement links TRBV7-2 to TRBJ1-1, with TRBD1 as a possible D gene (5 bases). Trimming shortened V by 11 bases and J by 1 base, and 11 bases separated the two germline ends. The CDR3 loop spans 12 amino acids. CDR1 is SGHTA, CDR2 FQGNSA, per germline. CDR3 region: CASGLPNTEAFF. The CDR3 DNA reads TGTGCCTCGGGACTCCCGAACACTGAAGCTTTCTTT.

This clone was detected only once. The chain has TRBV25-1 and TRBJ2-3; 7 bases are a match to TRBD1. The germline gives CDR1 MGHDK, CDR2 SYGVNS. Trimming removed 6 bases from V and 0 bases from J; junction bases left unmatched: 12. This CDR3 region has 17 residues. The CDR3 spells CASSILRQGSSTDTQYF. CDR3 bases: TGTGCCAGCAGCATATTAAGACAGGGAAGTAGCACAGATACGCAGTATTTT.

This clone has more than one count but fewer than ten. The rearrangement joins TRBV29-1 to TRBJ1-2; no firm D call. Germline-derived CDR1 and CDR2 are SQVTM and ANQGSEA. The CDR3 has 11 residues. Here the CDR3 DNA reads TGCAGTGCCTTTACGGGGAATGGCTACACCTTC. Its translation is CSAFTGNGYTF. Drawing the rest from reference TRBV29-1 and TRBJ1-2, the complete variable domain is SAVISQKPSRDICQRGTSLTIQCQVDSQVTMMFWYRQQPGQSLTLIATANQGSEATYESGFVIDKFPISRPNLTFSTLTVSNMSPEDSSIYLCSAFTGNGYTFGSGTRLTVV.

J is TRBJ2-2 and V is TRBV30, with D perhaps matching TRBD1 (6 bases). This CDR3 spans 11 amino acids. Germline CDR1 reads GTSNPN; CDR2 reads SVGIG (reference sequence). Between the trimmed V and J ends, which lost 5 bases and 6 bases, there was a span of 7 bases. CDR3 sequence: CAWDRSGELFF. The DNA for the CDR3 is TGTGCCTGGGACAGGTCCGGGGAGCTGTTTTTT.

This clone was counted only a few times. V usage is TRBV14 and J usage is TRBJ1-2; 7 bases match TRBD1. After removal of 6 bases from V and 4 bases from J, the junction contained 5 bases not matched to a gene. Germline V gives CDR1 SGHDN, CDR2 FVKESK. The CDR3 length is 13 residues. The CDR3 loop is CASSQDRIYGYTF. The CDR3 nucleotides read TGTGCCAGCAGTCAGGACAGGATCTATGGCTACACCTTC.

The chain uses TRBV7-2 and TRBJ2-7; D is ambiguous. Per germline, CDR1 SGHTA and CDR2 FQGNSA. CDR3 size: 14 residues. V lost 4 bases and J 5 bases, leaving 15 bases between the germline ends. CDR3 protein: CASSSGVKSDEQYF. For the CDR3, the DNA is TGTGCCAGCAGCTCCGGAGTCAAAAGCGACGAGCAGTACTTC.

The V call is TRBV5-6, the J call TRBJ1-3; D is possibly TRBD1 (5 bases). Trimming took off 4 bases at V and 4 bases at J, with 18 bases between the two ends. From germline, CDR1 is SGHDT and CDR2 YYEEEE. CDR3 length: 16 residues. The CDR3 loop reads CASSPDPGTLGNTIYF. In nucleotides, the CDR3 is TGTGCCAGCAGCCCGGACCCGGGGACTTTAGGAAACACCATATATTTT.

The rearrangement uses TRBV7-2 and TRBJ2-6; perhaps TRBD1 as D (5 bases). CDR1 is SGHTA, CDR2 FQGNSA, per germline. V was shortened by 2 bases and J by 2 bases, with 7 bases between the two germline ends. This CDR3 is 15 amino acids long. The CDR3 DNA is TGTGCCAGCAGCTTACAGGGTGCTGGGGCCAACGTCCTGACTTTC. Protein product: CASSLQGAGANVLTF.

The gene calls are TRBV30 and TRBJ2-3; weak D call: TRBD2 (5 bases). In germline, CDR1 is GTSNPN, CDR2 SVGIG (reference sequence). V lost 0 bases, J lost 0 bases, and 10 bases lay in between. The CDR3 runs to 15 residues. The CDR3 protein is CAWSVVGGSTDTQYF. As DNA, the CDR3 is TGTGCCTGGAGTGTAGTAGGAGGCAGCACAGATACGCAGTATTTT. The whole variable domain, remainder taken from reference TRBV30 and TRBJ2-3, is SQTIHQWPATLVQPVGSPLSLECTVEGTSNPNLYWYRQAAGRGLQLLFYSVGIGQISSEVPQNLSASRPQDRQFILSSKKLLLSDSGFYLCAWSVVGGSTDTQYFGPGTRLTVL.

Worth noting for this clone: One end of the junction varies from germline; a read error may be responsible. V and J are TRBV2 and TRBJ1-3; D may be TRBD1 (6 bases). Germline V gives CDR1 SNHLY, CDR2 FYNNEI. The CDR3 consists of 16 residues. CDR3: CASTPGGRGSRNTIYF. The CDR3 nucleotides read TGTGCCAGCACCCCGGGCGGCAGGGGCTCTAGAAACACCATATATTTT.

This sequence joins TRBV5-8 and TRBJ1-5, with 8 bases lining up with TRBD1. The junction had 8 bases not matched to a gene; V was cut back by 2 bases and J by 1 base. Germline CDR1 reads SGHTS; CDR2 reads YDEGEE. This CDR3 is 17 amino acids long. For the CDR3, the DNA is TGTGCCAGCAGCTTAGGACAGGGAAGAAGAAGCAATCAGCCCCAGCATTTT. It codes for CASSLGQGRRSNQPQHF.

CDR3 protein: CASSQDRGSPLHF. As DNA, the CDR3 is TGCGCCAGCAGCCAAGACAGGGGTTCACCCCTCCACTTT. V usage is TRBV4-3 and J usage is TRBJ1-6; possible D gene TRBD1, 6 bases. V lost 0 bases to trimming and J lost 9 bases, with 6 bases between them. This CDR3 contains 13 residues. Germline values: CDR1 LGHNA, CDR2 YSLEER.

The V gene is TRBV25-1, the J gene TRBJ1-5; D is perhaps TRBD1 (5 bases). Germline values: CDR1 MGHDK, CDR2 SYGVNS. This CDR3 is built from 13 residues. V was pared by 9 bases and J by 0 bases, with 9 bases between. This CDR3 reads CASSGNSNQPQHF. The CDR3, as DNA: TGTGCCAGTTCAGGGAATAGCAATCAGCCCCAGCATTTT.

The chain's CDR3 is CAWGDFYDTEAFF. CDR3 DNA: TGTGCCTGGGGGGACTTTTATGACACTGAAGCTTTCTTT. The genes are TRBV30 and TRBJ1-1, with a tentative D call TRBD1 (5 bases). Germline values: CDR1 GTSNPN, CDR2 SVGIG (reference sequence). V was cut by 5 bases and J by 3 bases, with 13 bases left in between. The CDR3 runs to 13 residues.

V and J are TRBV5-6 and TRBJ2-3; TRBD1 might be the D (5 bases). CDR3 length: 15 amino acids. Trimming removed 2 bases at V and 1 base at J, with 11 bases between. Germline-derived CDR1 and CDR2 are SGHDT and YYEEEE. Here the CDR3 reads CASSFQGLGTDTQYF. CDR3 DNA: TGTGCCAGCAGCTTTCAGGGTCTGGGCACAGATACGCAGTATTTT.

The chain combines TRBV20-1 with TRBJ2-1, with D hard to call. There are 10 residues in the CDR3. The V gene lost 3 bases and the J gene lost 7 bases, with 4 bases spanning the gap. Germline V gene lookup returns CDR1 DFQATT and CDR2 SNEGSKA (reference sequence). The CDR3 loop is CSASRNEQFF. CDR3 nucleotides: TGCAGTGCTAGCAGGAATGAGCAGTTCTTC.

This chain connects TRBV19 to TRBJ1-5, with D possibly TRBD1 on 6 matching bases. CDR3 size: 16 residues. V lost 5 bases and J lost 0, with 14 bases in between. Germline loops: CDR1 LNHDA, CDR2 SQIVND (reference sequence). The CDR3 sequence is CASSAPYRVSNQPQHF. The CDR3 bases are TGTGCCAGTAGTGCGCCGTACAGGGTTAGCAATCAGCCCCAGCATTTT.